The TCR beta chain under discussion was sequenced for a study of tissue T cells after allogeneic stem cell transplantation (dated by TCRdb to 2022 to 2024). Regarding the research as a whole: The study profiled TCR beta repertoires across many tissues from research autopsies of patients with and without GVHD, plus mouse models of GVHD. On the human side, the study was prospective and observational, with no blinding or randomization. Study-level results and caveats: Within patients, how anatomically similar tissues were was a major factor shaping TCR repertoire composition, regardless of disease or transplant status. The study did not determine which tissue TCRs were alloreactive or antigen-specific, and some clones might have been persisting host cells. Not many T cell clones showed up in more than one patient, yet clustering based on motifs uncovered repertoire signatures that were shared across patients in a tissue-specific way. In both patients and mice, only a limited portion of the TCR repertoire detected in tissues was captured by blood and spleen T cells. The patient cohort was small and varied clinically, and sampling depth was recognized as a limitation.

A note on this clone: Its antigen remains unidentified. The gene nomenclature and germline references here are murine. The read terminates 1 residue ahead of where the CDR3 ends, so the germline J gene completes it.

Before genomic DNA isolation with the DNeasy Blood & Tissue Kit, mouse tissues were minced with razor blades in buffered saline. To prepare the library, the immunoSEQ multiplex PCR assay was applied. TCRbeta CDR3 sequencing was performed at survey depth by Adaptive Biotechnologies, and CDR3 sequences, V/J genes, productive frequency and template counts were reported. Amplification of TCR beta CDR3 regions started from genomic DNA instead of RNA. In the authors' own workflow: Jensen-Shannon divergence was used to quantify pairwise repertoire overlap between tissues, with a value of 1 meaning complete divergence and a value of 0 meaning identical repertoires. Tissues were grouped by single-linkage agglomerative hierarchical clustering of pairwise JSD values, and the clustering results were shown as dendrograms. GLIPH2 was applied to all patient samples using simulation_depth 1000, kmer_min_depth 3, and cdr3_length_cutoff 8, and only groups with more than two unique CDR3s were retained. In a standardized tissue-overlap score, Jaccard GLIPH-group overlap across patients was extrapolated to a standard repertoire size of 1000 clones. Linear mixed-effect models, with tissue included as a fixed effect and individual included as a random effect, were used to assess associations of diversity with clinical or experimental variables. Sourced from immuneACCESS, this table was stored by TCRdb with only in-frame sequences that have V and J called. A share of the clones is absent; for the studies checked, an unresolved V gene accounts for under half, and the remainder has no known explanation. V and J calls plus clone size are reproduced from that table; the DNA served to infer D and trimming. Counted in this sample were 20,000 to 25,000 clones; about two thirds of them appeared once. Under 0.75% of the sample is taken by the ten largest.

The germline V gene (reference sequence) gives CDR1 as LGHNA and CDR2 as YNLKQL. V drops 1 base and J drops 3 bases, leaving 7 bases in between. CDR3 length: 13 amino acids, cysteine to phenylalanine. Of the CDR3's DNA, 36 bases were read; they are in frame from base 1. This sequence uses TRBV5 and TRBJ2-7; TRBD2 is possibly the D segment (5 matching bases). Sequenced sample: spleen. The receptor was derived from a female BALB/c mouse in good health. Members of this strain share the MHC haplotype H2-d. CDR3 DNA, as far as it was read: TGTGCCAGCAGCCAAGTGGGGAACTATGAACAGTAC. It is translated as CASSQVGNYEQY. The entire CDR3 protein is CASSQVGNYEQYF.